A selection of T cell receptor beta chains follows, all from one sample in a study of CD8+CD57+ T cells in acquired aplastic anemia. TCRdb redid the calling of the reads with MiXCR, one entry per CDR3 protein. The table has 260,000 or so distinct CDR3 sequences, more than 45% seen once. The sample comprised sorted CD4+, CD8+, or CD8+CD57+ T cells (not recorded which) from PBMCs. These receptors came from a human donor with aplastic anemia. Each CDR3 is given with its conserved first and last residue. The D gene is left open where the match is weak. Clone size is shown for a subset of rows, as once, few, many or a class of expanded clone.

. many TRBJ2-7 TRBV29-1 CSVENGYEQYF TGCAGCGTTGAAAACGGCTACGAGCAGTACTTC
. many TRBJ1-6 TRBV20-1 CSARDSDPQGRRDSPLHF TGCAGTGCTAGAGATTCGGACCCCCAGGGGCGCAGAGATTCACCCCTCCACTTT
. many TRBJ2-5 TRBV6-5 CASSPLGGSQETQYF TGTGCCAGCAGTCCCTTGGGCGGATCACAAGAGACCCAGTACTTC
. many TRBJ1-1 TRBV13 CASSDGKSTEAFF TGTGCCAGCAGCGACGGGAAATCGACTGAAGCTTTCTTT
. . TRBJ1-3 TRBV30 CAWTEGSVGNTTYF TGTGCCTGGACCGAGGGGTCGGTTGGAAACACCACATATTTT
TRBD1 . TRBJ1-1 TRBV7-9 CASSHGQGKTFF TGTGCCAGCAGTCACGGACAGGGGAAGACTTTCTTT
TRBD1 many TRBJ1-2 TRBV20-1 CSARDRDRGRPYGYTF TGCAGTGCTAGAGATCGGGACAGGGGGCGACCGTATGGCTACACCTTC
. . TRBJ2-3 TRBV24-1 CATSARGPRATDTQYF TGTGCCACCAGTGCCCGGGGGCCCCGCGCGACAGATACGCAGTATTTT
TRBD2 . TRBJ2-1 TRBV27 CASIPIAGLYNEQFF TGTGCCAGCATCCCTATAGCGGGATTGTACAATGAGCAGTTCTTC
TRBD1 many TRBJ1-2 TRBV2 CASSESPPTGGYGYTF TGTGCCAGCAGTGAAAGTCCTCCAACAGGGGGCTATGGCTACACCTTC
TRBD1 . TRBJ2-5 TRBV7-9 CASSLGTGGTETQYF TGTGCCAGCAGCTTAGGTACAGGGGGTACGGAGACCCAGTACTTC
TRBD1 . TRBJ1-6 TRBV20-1 CSARKGQTNSPLHF TGCAGTGCTAGGAAGGGACAGACTAATTCACCCCTCCACTTT
TRBD2 many TRBJ2-1 TRBV7-6 CASSLASGDRSYNEQFF TGTGCCAGCAGCTTGGCTAGCGGGGATAGGTCCTACAATGAGCAGTTCTTC
TRBD1 once TRBJ1-5 TRBV7-8 CASSGRTGYNQPQHF TGTGCCAGCAGCGGACGGACAGGGTACAATCAGCCCCAGCATTTT
TRBD2 few TRBJ2-4 TRBV14 CASSPSGTTDIQYF TGTGCCAGCTCACCAAGCGGGACTACAGACATTCAGTACTTC
. many TRBJ1-1 TRBV12-3/TRBV12-4 CASSSETLDTEAFF TGTGCCAGCAGTTCGGAGACTTTAGACACTGAAGCTTTCTTT
TRBD1 . TRBJ2-3 TRBV2 CASSQGTGTFTDTQYF TGTGCCAGCAGCCAAGGGACAGGGACCTTCACAGATACGCAGTATTTT
. . TRBJ2-7 TRBV27 CASSLSTGYEQYF TGTGCCAGCAGTTTATCAACTGGGTACGAGCAGTACTTC
TRBD2 many TRBJ2-7 TRBV6-1 CASSEDGSGSYEQYF TGTGCCAGCAGTGAAGACGGTAGCGGGAGTTACGAGCAGTACTTC
. . TRBJ2-7 TRBV20-1 CSARGTGQRGEQYF TGCAGTGCTAGGGGTACAGGGCAAAGGGGCGAGCAGTACTTC
. once TRBJ1-1 TRBV3-1 CASSQGYMNTEAFF TGTGCCAGCAGCCAAGGCTACATGAACACTGAAGCTTTCTTT
. many TRBJ2-7 TRBV4-3 CASSRTGSYEQYF TGCGCCAGCAGTAGGACCGGTTCCTACGAGCAGTACTTC
. . TRBJ1-5 TRBV7-2 CASSLAGRNQPQHF TGTGCCAGCAGCTTAGCTGGCAGAAATCAGCCCCAGCATTTT
TRBD1 . TRBJ2-7 TRBV15 CATRAGQGGEQYF TGTGCCACCAGAGCGGGACAGGGCGGGGAGCAGTACTTC
TRBD2 many TRBJ2-4 TRBV29-1 CSVDGLAGKNIQYF TGCAGCGTTGATGGACTAGCGGGGAAAAACATTCAGTACTTC
. . TRBJ2-7 TRBV20-1 CSARTRTRATYEQYF TGCAGTGCAAGAACCCGGACAAGGGCTACCTACGAGCAGTACTTC
TRBD2 . TRBJ2-5 TRBV28 CASSLGLAGAGETQYF TGTGCCAGCAGTCTGGGACTAGCGGGGGCTGGGGAGACCCAGTACTTC
. few TRBJ1-1 TRBV28 CASSRTLRVGTEAFF TGTGCCAGCAGTCGTACGCTCAGGGTTGGCACTGAAGCTTTCTTT
. many TRBJ2-7 TRBV20-1 CSARVGEPYEQYF TGCAGTGCTAGAGTAGGGGAACCCTACGAGCAGTACTTC
. . TRBJ1-6 TRBV19 CASSMGLAAPNSPLHF TGTGCCAGTAGTATGGGATTGGCGGCACCTAATTCACCCCTCCACTTT
. . TRBJ2-5 TRBV6-1 CAISEPGLSNQPQYF TGTGCCATCAGTGAACCAGGGTTGAGCAATCAGCCCCAGTACTTC
TRBD2 many TRBJ2-3 TRBV20-1 CSARAGLADTDTQYF TGCAGTGCTAGAGCGGGACTAGCGGACACAGATACGCAGTATTTT
. . TRBJ2-7 TRBV7-2 CASRNDRGKDYEQYF TGTGCCAGCAGAAATGACAGAGGAAAGGACTACGAGCAGTACTTC
TRBD1 few TRBJ2-7 TRBV5-5 CASSLAGTGAYEQYF TGCGCCAGCAGCTTGGCCGGGACAGGGGCCTACGAGCAGTACTTC
TRBD2 few TRBJ2-1 TRBV7-2 CASSLGGGREYFNEQFF TGTGCCAGCAGCTTAGGGGGGGGGAGGGAATATTTCAATGAGCAGTTCTTC
. . TRBJ1-5 TRBV7-9 CASSSGVFNQPQHF TGTGCCAGCAGCTCAGGGGTCTTCAATCAGCCCCAGCATTTT
. . TRBJ2-5 TRBV9 CASSGGVNQETQYF TGTGCCAGCAGCGGAGGGGTGAATCAAGAGACCCAGTACTTC
TRBD2 . TRBJ2-7 TRBV2 CASTRTSGSNYEQYF TGTGCCAGCACTCGGACTAGCGGGAGTAACTACGAGCAATACTTC
TRBD1 many TRBJ1-1 TRBV29-1 CSVDDRGSAAEAFF TGCAGCGTTGATGACAGGGGGTCCGCTGCTGAAGCTTTCTTT
. . TRBJ1-6 TRBV27 CASGDFYNSPPHF TGTGCCAGCGGGGACTTTTATAATTCACCCCCCCACTTT
. . TRBJ2-4 TRBV20-1 CSGRRVKNIQYF TGCAGTGGTCGGAGGGTTAAAAACATTCAGTACTTC
. . TRBJ1-4 TRBV12-3/TRBV12-4 CASSLRGRGLNEKLFF TGTGCCAGCAGTTTAAGGGGCAGGGGACTAAATGAAAAACTGTTTTTT
TRBD1 few TRBJ1-6 TRBV6-1 CASSVRRDSNNSPLHF TGTGCCAGCAGTGTAAGGCGGGACAGTAATAATTCACCCCTCCACTTT
. few TRBJ2-3 TRBV20-1 CSAKLQPPTQYF TGCAGTGCTAAACTACAACCTCCCACGCAGTATTTT
TRBD1 . TRBJ1-4 TRBV2 CASRVTRTGAEKLFF TGTGCCAGCAGGGTAACACGGACAGGGGCCGAAAAACTGTTTTTT
. many TRBJ1-2 TRBV10-3 CAISESPSNYGYTF TGTGCCATCAGTGAGTCGCCTTCTAACTATGGCTACACCTTC
. many TRBJ2-7 TRBV7-9 CASLGPAATTLREQYF TGTGCCAGCCTGGGACCGGCGGCCACCACACTACGCGAGCAGTACTTC
. many TRBJ2-1 TRBV14 CASSQTHYNEQFF TGTGCCAGCAGCCAAACCCACTACAATGAGCAGTTCTTC
. . TRBJ2-7 TRBV7-9 CASSLGLEQYF TGTGCCAGCAGCTTAGGGTTAGAGCAGTACTTC
TRBD1 once TRBJ2-3 TRBV29-1 CSSQTGSTDTQYF TGCAGCAGTCAGACAGGGAGCACAGATACGCAGTATTTT